This T cell receptor beta chain was profiled in a study of T cell repertoires in cytomegalovirus infection. Across the whole study: HLA-B-restricted CMV epitopes that are well studied were used alongside recently identified HLA-C-restricted ones. TCR beta signatures that were public indicated CMV infection and matching HLA type. Study-wide results and caveats: Dominant in the ex vivo response were TCR beta clonotypes restricted by HLA-C and specific for CMV. Cumulative public TCR beta family frequency identified CMV carriers with the relevant HLA.

The CDR3 covers 12 residues. Germline CDR1 is DFQATT and CDR2 is SNEGSKA (reference sequence). V lost 2 bases to trimming and J lost 5 bases, with 9 bases between them. TCRdb fed the reads into MiXCR, producing one record per CDR3 protein. The table includes fewer than 1,000,000 distinct CDR3 sequences, under 40% detected once. A remark on this clonotype: Its antigen is undetermined.

The receptor was derived from a human donor in good health (CMV status not recorded). Some clones in this sample may be carry-over from other donors' samples. Sequences were derived from cultured CD8+ T cells from PBMCs, sampled from culture after CMV antigen stimulation. The chain recombines TRBV20-1 with TRBJ2-5, with no clear D. The CDR3 nucleotides are TGCAGTGCTAGAAATTTGGGTGAGACCCAGTACTTC. It codes for CSARNLGETQYF.